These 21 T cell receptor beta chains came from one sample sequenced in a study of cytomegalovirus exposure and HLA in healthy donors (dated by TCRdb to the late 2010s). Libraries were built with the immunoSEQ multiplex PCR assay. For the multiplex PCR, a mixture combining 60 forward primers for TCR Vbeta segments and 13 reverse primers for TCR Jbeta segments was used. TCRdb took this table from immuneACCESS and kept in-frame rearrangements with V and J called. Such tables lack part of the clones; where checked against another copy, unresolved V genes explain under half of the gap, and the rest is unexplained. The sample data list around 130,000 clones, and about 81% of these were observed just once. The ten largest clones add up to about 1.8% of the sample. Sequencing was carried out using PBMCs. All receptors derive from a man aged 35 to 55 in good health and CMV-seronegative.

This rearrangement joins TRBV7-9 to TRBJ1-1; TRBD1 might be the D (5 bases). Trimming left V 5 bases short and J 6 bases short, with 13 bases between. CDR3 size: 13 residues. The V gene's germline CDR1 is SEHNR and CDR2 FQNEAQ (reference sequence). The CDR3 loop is CASSKPGSPEAFF. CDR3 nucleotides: TGTGCCAGCAGCAAACCAGGGTCACCTGAAGCTTTCTTT. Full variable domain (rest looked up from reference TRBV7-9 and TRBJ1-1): DTGVSQNPRHKITKRGQNVTFRCDPISEHNRLYWYRQTLGQGPEFLTYFQNEAQLEKSRLLSDRFSAERPKGSFSTLEIQRTEQGDSAMYLCASSKPGSPEAFFGQGTRLTVV.

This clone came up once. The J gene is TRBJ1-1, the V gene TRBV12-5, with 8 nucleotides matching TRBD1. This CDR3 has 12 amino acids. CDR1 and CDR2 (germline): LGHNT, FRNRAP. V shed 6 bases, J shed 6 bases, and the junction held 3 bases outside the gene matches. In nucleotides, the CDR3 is TGTGCTAGTGGCCCGACAGGGGCTGAAGCTTTCTTT. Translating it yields CASGPTGAEAFF.

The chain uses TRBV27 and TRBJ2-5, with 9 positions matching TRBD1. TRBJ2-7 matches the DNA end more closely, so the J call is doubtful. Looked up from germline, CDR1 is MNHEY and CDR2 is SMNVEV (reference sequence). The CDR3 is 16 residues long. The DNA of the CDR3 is TGTGCCAGCAGTCCCCCACCGGGACAGGGAGATTACGAGCAGTACTTC. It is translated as CASSPPPGQGDYEQYF.

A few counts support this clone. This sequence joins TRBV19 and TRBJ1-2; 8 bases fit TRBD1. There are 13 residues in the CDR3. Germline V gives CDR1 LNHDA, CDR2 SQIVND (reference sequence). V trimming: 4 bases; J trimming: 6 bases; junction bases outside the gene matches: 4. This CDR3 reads CASSTKTGDGYTF. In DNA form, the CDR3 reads TGTGCCAGTAGTACTAAGACAGGGGATGGCTACACCTTC.

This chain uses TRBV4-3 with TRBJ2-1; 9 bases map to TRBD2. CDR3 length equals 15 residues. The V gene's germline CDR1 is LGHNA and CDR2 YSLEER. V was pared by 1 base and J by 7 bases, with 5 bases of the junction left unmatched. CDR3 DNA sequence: TGCGCCAGCAGCCAAGTCGGCGGGGGGGGGAATGAGCAGTTCTTC. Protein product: CASSQVGGGGNEQFF.

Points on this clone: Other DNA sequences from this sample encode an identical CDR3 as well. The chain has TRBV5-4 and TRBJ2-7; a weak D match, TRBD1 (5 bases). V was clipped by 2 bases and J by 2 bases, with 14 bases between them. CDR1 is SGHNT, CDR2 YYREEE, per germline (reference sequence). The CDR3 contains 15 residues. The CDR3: CASSLGQGSTYEQYF. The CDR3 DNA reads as TGTGCCAGCAGCTTAGGGCAGGGCTCCACCTACGAGCAGTACTTC.

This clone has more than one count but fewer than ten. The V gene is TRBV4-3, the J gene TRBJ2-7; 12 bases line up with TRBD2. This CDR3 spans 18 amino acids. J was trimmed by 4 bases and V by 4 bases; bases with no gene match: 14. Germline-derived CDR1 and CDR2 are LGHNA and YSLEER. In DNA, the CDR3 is TGCGCCAGCAGCCGGGGCCGGACTAGCGGGATGGAGTTGTACGAGCAGTACTTC. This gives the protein CASSRGRTSGMELYEQYF.

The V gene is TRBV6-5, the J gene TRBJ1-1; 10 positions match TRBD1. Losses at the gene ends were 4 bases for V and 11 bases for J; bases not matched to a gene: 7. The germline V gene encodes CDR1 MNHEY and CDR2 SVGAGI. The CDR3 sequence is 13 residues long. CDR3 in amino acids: CASSSTGTGAAFF. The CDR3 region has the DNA TGTGCCAGCAGTTCCACCGGGACAGGGGCCGCTTTCTTT.

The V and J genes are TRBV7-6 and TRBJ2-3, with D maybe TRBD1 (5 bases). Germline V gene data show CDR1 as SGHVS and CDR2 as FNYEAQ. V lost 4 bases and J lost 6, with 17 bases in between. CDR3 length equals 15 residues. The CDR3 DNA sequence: TGTGCCAGCAGCTCCTGGGGCCCTGCCGGGGATACGCAGTATTTT. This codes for CASSSWGPAGDTQYF. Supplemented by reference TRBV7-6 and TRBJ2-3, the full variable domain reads GAGVSQSPRYKVTKRGQDVALRCDPISGHVSLYWYRQALGQGPEFLTYFNYEAQQDKSGLPNDRFSAERPEGSISTLTIQRTEQRDSAMYRCASSSWGPAGDTQYFGPGTRLTVL.

In nucleotides, the CDR3 is TGTGCCAGCAGCTTGGGGGCCCAGACGAACACTGAAGCTTTCTTT. It is translated as CASSLGAQTNTEAFF. The gene calls are TRBV5-4 and TRBJ1-1, with D hard to call. CDR1 is SGHNT, CDR2 YYREEE, per germline (reference sequence). CDR3 size: 15 residues. Trimming pared 0 bases from V and 1 base from J, leaving 10 bases between.

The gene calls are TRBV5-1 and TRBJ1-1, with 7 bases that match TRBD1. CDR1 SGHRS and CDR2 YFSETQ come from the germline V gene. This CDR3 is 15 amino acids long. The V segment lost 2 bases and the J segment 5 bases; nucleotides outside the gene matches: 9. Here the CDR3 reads CASSFLTGVETEAFF. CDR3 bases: TGCGCCAGCAGCTTCTTAACAGGGGTGGAAACTGAAGCTTTCTTT.

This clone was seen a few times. The CDR3 here is CASMASGSNEQFF. DNA for the CDR3: TGTGCCAGCATGGCTAGCGGGAGCAATGAGCAGTTCTTC. The rearrangement uses TRBV2 and TRBJ2-1; 10 nucleotides agree with TRBD2. With 7 bases clipped from V and 6 bases from J, the junction kept 3 bases outside the gene matches. Germline V gene sequence: CDR1 SNHLY, CDR2 FYNNEI. CDR3 length equals 13 residues.

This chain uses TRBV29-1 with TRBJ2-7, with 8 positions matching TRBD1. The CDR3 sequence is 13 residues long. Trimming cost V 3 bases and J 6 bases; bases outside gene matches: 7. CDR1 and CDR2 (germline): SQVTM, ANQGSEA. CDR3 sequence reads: CSVDRGQGAEQYF. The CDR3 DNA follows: TGCAGCGTTGACAGGGGGCAAGGAGCCGAGCAGTACTTC.

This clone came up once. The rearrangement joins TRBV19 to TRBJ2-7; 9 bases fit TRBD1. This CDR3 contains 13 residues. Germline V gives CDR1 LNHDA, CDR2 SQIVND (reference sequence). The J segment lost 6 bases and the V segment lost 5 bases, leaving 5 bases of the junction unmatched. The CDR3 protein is CASSPGTGFEQYF. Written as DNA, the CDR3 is TGTGCCAGTAGTCCCGGGACAGGGTTCGAGCAGTACTTC. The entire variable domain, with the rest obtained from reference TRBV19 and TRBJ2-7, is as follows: DGGITQSPKYLFRKEGQNVTLSCEQNLNHDAMYWYRQDPGQGLRLIYYSQIVNDFQKGDIAEGYSVSREKKESFPLTVTSAQKNPTAFYLCASSPGTGFEQYFGPGTRLTVT.

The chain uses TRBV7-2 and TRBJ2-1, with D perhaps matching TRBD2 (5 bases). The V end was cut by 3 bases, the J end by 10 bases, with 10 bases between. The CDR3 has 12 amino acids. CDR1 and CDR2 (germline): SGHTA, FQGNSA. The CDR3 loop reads CASSFFSGEQFF. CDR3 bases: TGTGCCAGCAGCTTCTTTTCGGGGGAGCAGTTCTTC.

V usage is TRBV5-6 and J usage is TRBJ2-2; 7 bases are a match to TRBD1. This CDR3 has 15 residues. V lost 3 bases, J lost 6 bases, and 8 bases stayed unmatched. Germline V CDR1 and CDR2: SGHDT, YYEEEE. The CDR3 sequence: CASSYQGVVAGELFF. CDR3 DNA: TGTGCCAGCAGCTACCAGGGGGTTGTGGCCGGGGAGCTGTTTTTT.

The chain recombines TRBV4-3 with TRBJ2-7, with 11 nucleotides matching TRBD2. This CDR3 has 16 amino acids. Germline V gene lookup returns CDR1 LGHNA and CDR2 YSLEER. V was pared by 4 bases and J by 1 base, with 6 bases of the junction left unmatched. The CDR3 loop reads CASSPGRLAGSYEQYF. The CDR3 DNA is TGCGCCAGCAGCCCTGGAAGACTAGCGGGGTCCTACGAGCAGTACTTC.

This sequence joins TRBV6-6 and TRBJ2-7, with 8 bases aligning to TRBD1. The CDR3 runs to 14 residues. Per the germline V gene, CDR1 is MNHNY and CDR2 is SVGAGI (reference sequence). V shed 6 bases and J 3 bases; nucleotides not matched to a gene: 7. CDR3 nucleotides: TGTGCCAGCAGAGCTGGACAGGGCAGCTACGAGCAGTACTTC. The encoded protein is CASRAGQGSYEQYF.

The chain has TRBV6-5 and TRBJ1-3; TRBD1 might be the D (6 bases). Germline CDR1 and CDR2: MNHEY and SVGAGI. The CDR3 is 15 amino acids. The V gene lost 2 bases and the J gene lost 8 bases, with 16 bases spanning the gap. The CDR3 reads CASSYTQRGQDTIYF. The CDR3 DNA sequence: TGTGCCAGCAGTTACACCCAGAGGGGACAAGACACCATATATTTT.

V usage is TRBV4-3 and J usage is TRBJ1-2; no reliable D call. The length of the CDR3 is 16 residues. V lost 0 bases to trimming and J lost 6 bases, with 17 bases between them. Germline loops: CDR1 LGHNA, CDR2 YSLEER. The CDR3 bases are TGCGCCAGCAGCCAAGAGTCCTTCATGCGCGGGCATGGCTACACCTTC. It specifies CASSQESFMRGHGYTF.

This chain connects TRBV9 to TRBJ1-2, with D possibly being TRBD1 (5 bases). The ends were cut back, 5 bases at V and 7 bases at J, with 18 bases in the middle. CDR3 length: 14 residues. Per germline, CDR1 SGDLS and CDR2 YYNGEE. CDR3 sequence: CASSGGEGEAGYTF. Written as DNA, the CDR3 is TGTGCCAGCAGTGGGGGGGAGGGCGAGGCTGGCTACACCTTC.